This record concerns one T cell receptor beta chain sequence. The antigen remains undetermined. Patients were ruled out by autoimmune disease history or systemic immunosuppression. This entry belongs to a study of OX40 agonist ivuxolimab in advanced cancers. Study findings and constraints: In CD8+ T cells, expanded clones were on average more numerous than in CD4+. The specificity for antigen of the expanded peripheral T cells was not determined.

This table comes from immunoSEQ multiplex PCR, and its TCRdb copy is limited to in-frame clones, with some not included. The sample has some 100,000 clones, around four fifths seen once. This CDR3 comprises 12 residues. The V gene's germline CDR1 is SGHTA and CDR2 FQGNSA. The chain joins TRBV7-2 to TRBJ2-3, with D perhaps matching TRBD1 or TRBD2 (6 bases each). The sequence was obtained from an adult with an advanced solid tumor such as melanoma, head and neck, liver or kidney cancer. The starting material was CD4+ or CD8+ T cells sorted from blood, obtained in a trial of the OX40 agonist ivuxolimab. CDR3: CAGGTYTDTQYF. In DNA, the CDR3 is TGTGCAGGGGGGACCTACACAGATACGCAGTATTTT.